This record covers a single T cell receptor (beta chain). Its antigen is as yet unknown. The repertoire was sequenced with immunoSEQ multiplex PCR; TCRdb's copy has only in-frame clones and lacks some. The sample carries 45,000 to 55,000 clones, about four fifths recorded once. The germline V gene encodes CDR1 KGHSH and CDR2 LQKENI. The CDR3 is 14 residues long. V lost 3 bases and J 10 bases, leaving 13 bases between the germline ends. The study sampled blood at baseline, cycle 4 day 1, and cycle 7 day 1. This record belongs to a study of OX40 agonist ivuxolimab in advanced cancers. Overall study: Every 2 weeks, patients received ivuxolimab intravenously, dosed at 0.01 to 10 mg/kg.

Study-wide findings and caveats: Averaged across samples, CD8+ T cells carried more expanded clones than CD4+ did. There was clonal expansion of CD4+ and CD8+ blood T cells by week 6 at 0.1 to 3.0 mg/kg.

V is TRBV18 and J is TRBJ1-6; D is uncertain. Sequencing was performed on CD4+ or CD8+ T cells sorted from blood, taken in a trial of the OX40 agonist ivuxolimab. This receptor was identified in an adult with an advanced solid tumor such as melanoma, head and neck, liver or kidney cancer. The CDR3 region has the DNA TGTGCCAGCTCACCTGAATCTGGGCCATCACCCCTCCACTTT. It encodes CASSPESGPSPLHF.